A selection of T cell receptor beta chains follows, all from one sample in a study of neoadjuvant anti-PD-1 for oral cavity cancer. Profiling relied on immunoSEQ multiplex PCR, and the TCRdb table lists in-frame clones only, not all of them. The sample consists of roughly 14,000 clones, about 61% of them appearing once. The sample consisted of PBMCs, taken before nivolumab (anti-PD-1) treatment. The source is a person between 35 and 79 years old with oral cavity squamous cell carcinoma. CDR3s include the opening cysteine and the closing phenylalanine or tryptophan. The D gene is left open where the match is weak. Size values are once, few and many counts, or a class for expanded clones, and some rows have none.

TRBJ2-1,NA,few,16,TRBV7-2,CASSTRLYGANNEQFF,TGTGCCAGCAGCACAAGACTTTACGGGGCTAACAATGAGCAGTTCTTC
TRBJ1-1,NA,NA,13,TRBV6-5,CASSRAGNTEAFF,TGTGCCAGCAGTAGGGCGGGAAACACTGAAGCTTTCTTT
TRBJ1-1,NA,NA,14,TRBV7-9,CASSLGGGLTEAFF,TGTGCCAGCAGCTTAGGCGGTGGGTTAACTGAAGCTTTCTTT
TRBJ2-1,NA,NA,14,TRBV11-3,CASSLDRLEDEQFF,TGTGCCAGCAGCTTAGATCGCCTAGAAGATGAGCAGTTCTTC
TRBJ2-5,TRBD1,once,14,TRBV6-5,CASSRQGVGETQYF,TGTGCCAGCAGCCGACAGGGGGTCGGAGAGACCCAGTACTTC
TRBJ2-3,NA,NA,13,TRBV15,CATSRDKGDTQYF,TGTGCCACCAGCAGAGATAAGGGAGATACGCAGTATTTT
TRBJ2-7,TRBD2,NA,14,TRBV11-2,CASSTGLAGIEQYF,TGTGCCAGCAGCACGGGACTAGCAGGGATCGAGCAGTACTTC
TRBJ1-1,NA,few,13,TRBV6-5,CASRPPTRAEAFF,TGTGCCAGCAGGCCACCCACCAGGGCTGAAGCTTTCTTT
TRBJ2-7,NA,NA,15,TRBV2,CASSQKTGRPLEQYF,TGTGCCAGCAGCCAAAAGACAGGGAGGCCGCTCGAGCAGTACTTC
TRBJ2-1,TRBD2,NA,16,TRBV5-1,CASSQLAGTTYNEQFF,TGCGCCAGCAGCCAACTAGCGGGGACTACCTACAATGAGCAGTTCTTC
TRBJ2-3,NA,NA,17,TRBV9,CASSRRQATLSTDTQYF,TGTGCCAGCAGTAGACGGCAGGCTACTCTTAGCACAGATACGCAGTATTTT
TRBJ2-1,NA,NA,14,TRBV5-6,CASSHPDRYNEQFF,TGTGCCAGCAGCCACCCGGACAGATACAATGAGCAGTTCTTC
TRBJ2-2,NA,NA,12,TRBV28,CASSLRTGELFF,TGTGCCAGCAGTTTAAGGACCGGGGAGCTGTTTTTT
TRBJ1-4,NA,NA,17,TRBV2,CASSVRQTVGTNEKLFF,TGTGCCAGCAGTGTAAGACAGACCGTGGGAACTAATGAAAAACTGTTTTTT
TRBJ1-5,NA,NA,14,TRBV6-1,CASSTGYSNQPQHF,TGTGCCAGCAGCACAGGGTATAGCAATCAGCCCCAGCATTTT
TRBJ2-5,TRBD1,NA,16,TRBV5-1,CASSLLGTADQETQYF,TGCGCCAGCAGCTTGTTGGGGACAGCAGATCAAGAGACCCAGTACTTC
TRBJ2-7,NA,NA,15,TRBV5-5,CASSLEAAGAYEQYF,TGTGCCAGCAGCTTGGAGGCGGCAGGGGCCTACGAGCAGTACTTC
TRBJ2-1,TRBD1,once,16,TRBV7-9,CASSLGTGFSYNEQFF,TGTGCCAGCAGCTTAGGGACAGGGTTCTCCTACAATGAGCAGTTCTTC
TRBJ2-1,NA,NA,15,TRBV29-1,CSVEEGRGGPNEQFF,TGCAGCGTTGAAGAGGGGAGGGGGGGACCGAATGAGCAGTTCTTC
TRBJ1-1,TRBD1,NA,17,TRBV5-1,CASRLTGTGRGNTEAFF,TGCGCCAGCAGGCTCACTGGGACAGGGCGGGGGAACACTGAAGCTTTCTTT
TRBJ1-2,NA,few,12,TRBV6-1,CASSAGNYGYTF,TGTGCCAGCAGCGCAGGGAACTATGGCTACACCTTC
TRBJ1-2,NA,NA,16,TRBV6-1,CASSVGSRGSSYGYTF,TGTGCCAGCAGTGTCGGCTCCAGAGGTTCCAGCTATGGCTACACCTTC
TRBJ2-5,TRBD2,NA,16,TRBV9,CASSGTSGGTQETQYF,TGTGCCAGCAGCGGAACTAGCGGGGGGACCCAAGAGACCCAGTACTTC
TRBJ2-7,TRBD1,NA,15,TRBV27,CASSPRQGLAWEQYF,TGTGCCAGCAGTCCTAGACAGGGGCTGGCATGGGAGCAGTACTTC
TRBJ1-1,TRBD1,NA,15,TRBV7-2,CASSSQGVGGTEAFF,TGTGCCAGCAGCTCCCAGGGGGTGGGGGGCACTGAAGCTTTCTTT
TRBJ2-3,NA,NA,13,TRBV11-2,CASSLGDTDTQYF,TGTGCCAGCAGCTTAGGGGACACAGATACGCAGTATTTT
TRBJ1-1,NA,NA,15,TRBV19,CASSIQSLRNTEAFF,TGTGCCAGTAGTATTCAAAGTTTGCGGAACACTGAAGCTTTCTTT
TRBJ2-7,TRBD2,few,17,TRBV27,CASSSRGTSGSSYEQYF,TGTGCCAGCAGTTCCCGCGGGACTAGCGGGAGTAGCTACGAGCAGTACTTC
TRBJ2-5,TRBD1,NA,16,TRBV4-1,CASSQFGTGKLETQYF,TGCGCCAGCAGCCAGTTCGGGACAGGGAAACTGGAGACCCAGTACTTC
TRBJ1-1,TRBD1,NA,14,TRBV11-3,CASSPGQGNTEAFF,TGTGCCAGCAGCCCGGGACAGGGGAACACTGAAGCTTTCTTT
TRBJ1-4,TRBD1,few,14,TRBV19,CASRMTGGGEKLFF,TGTGCCAGTAGGATGACAGGGGGCGGTGAAAAACTGTTTTTT
TRBJ1-2,NA,few,15,TRBV19,CASHRDGGTNYGYTF,TGTGCCAGTCACCGGGACGGAGGGACTAACTATGGCTACACCTTC
TRBJ1-2,NA,NA,16,TRBV5-1,CASSSLVDPIFLGYTF,TGCGCCAGCAGCTCCCTGGTGGACCCGATATTTTTGGGCTACACCTTC
TRBJ1-3,NA,NA,15,TRBV9,CASSVGRRSGNTIYF,TGTGCCAGCAGCGTAGGGCGGCGCTCTGGAAACACCATATATTTT
TRBJ2-1,TRBD1,NA,14,TRBV5-5,CASTLLGQVNEQFF,TGTGCCAGCACCCTACTCGGACAGGTCAATGAGCAGTTCTTC
TRBJ2-7,NA,NA,13,TRBV15,CATSRQVDYEQYF,TGTGCCACCAGCAGACAGGTTGACTACGAGCAGTACTTC
TRBJ2-7,NA,few,14,TRBV5-4,CASSLGAGPYEQYF,TGTGCCAGCAGCTTGGGAGCCGGGCCCTACGAGCAGTACTTC
TRBJ1-1,NA,NA,13,TRBV11-2,CASSLYLNTEAFF,TGTGCCAGCAGCTTATACCTGAACACTGAAGCTTTCTTT
TRBJ1-2,TRBD1,few,14,TRBV6-1,CASSEAGQPYGYTF,TGTGCCAGCAGTGAAGCGGGACAGCCCTATGGCTACACCTTC
TRBJ2-3,NA,few,13,TRBV7-2,CASSLARTDTQYF,TGTGCCAGCAGCTTAGCTCGCACAGATACGCAGTATTTT
TRBJ1-3,NA,NA,15,TRBV6-1,CASRTDTLSGNTIYF,TGTGCCAGCAGGACCGACACGCTCTCTGGAAACACCATATATTTT
TRBJ2-1,NA,NA,16,TRBV6-5,CASSYSRDTIFKRQFF,TGTGCCAGCAGTTACTCGAGGGACACGATCTTCAAGAGGCAGTTCTTC
TRBJ1-1,NA,once,11,TRBV5-6,CASSLVTEAFF,TGTGCCAGCAGCTTGGTAACTGAAGCTTTCTTT
TRBJ2-7,TRBD1,NA,15,TRBV14,CASSPSRDRRYEQYF,TGTGCCAGCAGCCCGAGCCGGGACAGGAGGTACGAGCAGTACTTC
TRBJ2-5,NA,NA,15,TRBV4-1,CASSQEGSKQETQYF,TGCGCCAGCAGCCAAGAGGGCAGCAAGCAAGAGACCCAGTACTTC
TRBJ2-6,NA,medium-sized,15,TRBV30,CAWREDGSGANVLTF,TGTGCCTGGAGGGAGGACGGCTCTGGGGCCAACGTCCTGACTTTC